This T cell receptor beta chain came from a study of Graves' ophthalmopathy and Graves' hyperthyroidism. Study background: Stable hyperthyroidism was defined by absence of ophthalmopathy within 18 months of follow-up.

Transcripts of RNA were the source for amplifying TCR beta CDR3 regions. The library came from an HTBI-primed first-round RT-PCR and a second-round multiplex PCR. Each CDR3 protein gets one entry after TCRdb re-called the multiplex PCR reads with MiXCR. Of about 550,000 distinct CDR3 sequences in the sample, 35% to 45% were seen once. This clonotype was counted at least ten times. The CDR3 spans 13 residues. Unmatched junction bases numbered 9, after V lost 6 bases and J lost 8 bases. The hyperthyroidism patients, aged 18 to 65, had been newly diagnosed, with under 2 months' duration. Establishment of the diagnosis relied upon clinical symptoms, serum thyroxine, TRAb, thyroid ultrasound and orbital computed tomography.

The sample comprised peripheral blood or thyroid tissue (not recorded which). The chain links TRBV12-3 or TRBV12-4 to TRBJ1-2; 7 nucleotides align to TRBD1. This clonotype was obtained from an adult man with Graves' hyperthyroidism. As DNA, the CDR3 is TGTGCCAGCAGCCCTGACAGGGCCCTAGGCTACACCTTC. This gives the protein CASSPDRALGYTF.